Listed below are T cell receptor beta chains from one sample, sequenced in a study of cytomegalovirus exposure and HLA in healthy donors. TCRdb's copy holds only in-frame clones and misses some; the assay was immunoSEQ multiplex PCR. This table holds 130,000 to 150,000 clones, 78% found once. The sequenced sample was PBMCs. The source is a man aged 35 to 55 in good health and CMV-seropositive. Both conserved end residues are part of each CDR3. The D gene is left open where the match is weak. Only some rows state a clone size, as once, few, many or a class for expanded clones.

clone_size: NA; v_call: TRBV5-1; j_call: TRBJ1-2; d_call: NA; cdr3_nt: TGCGCCAGCAGCTTGGGGTCTGTCGGGGGCTACACCTTC; cdr3_aa: CASSLGSVGGYTF
clone_size: NA; v_call: TRBV5-1; j_call: TRBJ2-3; d_call: TRBD2; cdr3_nt: TGCGCCAGCAGCTTTACTAGCGGGATGACAGATACGCAGTATTTT; cdr3_aa: CASSFTSGMTDTQYF
clone_size: NA; v_call: TRBV27; j_call: TRBJ2-3; d_call: NA; cdr3_nt: TGTGCCAGCAAATGGGGTGGGAGAAGGCCAGATACGCAGTATTTT; cdr3_aa: CASKWGGRRPDTQYF
clone_size: NA; v_call: TRBV7-8; j_call: TRBJ2-1; d_call: TRBD2; cdr3_nt: TGTGCCAGCAGCTTAGGGATTCCGGGACTAGGCTACAATGAGCAGTTCTTC; cdr3_aa: CASSLGIPGLGYNEQFF
clone_size: NA; v_call: TRBV5-5; j_call: TRBJ1-1; d_call: TRBD1; cdr3_nt: TGTGCCAGCAGCTACCGGGACAGGGGCGGGAACACTGAAGCTTTCTTT; cdr3_aa: CASSYRDRGGNTEAFF
clone_size: NA; v_call: TRBV11-2; j_call: TRBJ2-5; d_call: NA; cdr3_nt: TGTGCCAGCAGCTTAGAGGGAGGGGGGGTCCAAGAGACCCAGTACTTC; cdr3_aa: CASSLEGGGVQETQYF
clone_size: NA; v_call: TRBV7-9; j_call: TRBJ2-7; d_call: NA; cdr3_nt: TGTGCCAGCAGCCCACGGGACAAACTCTACGAGCAGTACTTC; cdr3_aa: CASSPRDKLYEQYF
clone_size: NA; v_call: TRBV6-4; j_call: TRBJ2-2; d_call: TRBD2; cdr3_nt: TGTGCCAGCAGTGACGGGAGGGCCACCGGGGAGCTGTTTTTT; cdr3_aa: CASSDGRATGELFF
clone_size: NA; v_call: TRBV30; j_call: TRBJ1-5; d_call: NA; cdr3_nt: TGTGCCTGGAGAGGTCCGGCGGAGCCCCAGCATTTT; cdr3_aa: CAWRGPAEPQHF
clone_size: NA; v_call: TRBV6-5; j_call: TRBJ2-1; d_call: TRBD2; cdr3_nt: TGTGCCAGCAGTTATGGTAGCGGGTGGGTGGATGAGCAGTTCTTC; cdr3_aa: CASSYGSGWVDEQFF
clone_size: NA; v_call: TRBV18; j_call: TRBJ1-2; d_call: NA; cdr3_nt: TGTGCCAGCTCACCCCAGGGTGGGGGGGCCGCTAACTATGGCTACACCTTC; cdr3_aa: CASSPQGGGAANYGYTF
clone_size: NA; v_call: TRBV18; j_call: TRBJ2-1; d_call: TRBD2; cdr3_nt: TGTGCCAGCTCCCCTGGACTAGCGGAGGCGGATGAGCAGTTCTTC; cdr3_aa: CASSPGLAEADEQFF
clone_size: NA; v_call: TRBV30; j_call: TRBJ1-2; d_call: NA; cdr3_nt: TGTGCCTGGAGTGTTACGGGAGGGCCTAACTATGGCTACACCTTC; cdr3_aa: CAWSVTGGPNYGYTF
clone_size: NA; v_call: TRBV7-7; j_call: TRBJ2-1; d_call: NA; cdr3_nt: TGTGCCAGCAGCCCAACTAGGGGGAATGAGCAGTTCTTC; cdr3_aa: CASSPTRGNEQFF
clone_size: NA; v_call: TRBV29-1; j_call: TRBJ2-7; d_call: NA; cdr3_nt: TGCAGCGCTACAGGGTCCTACGAGCAGTACTTC; cdr3_aa: CSATGSYEQYF
clone_size: NA; v_call: TRBV28; j_call: TRBJ2-5; d_call: TRBD1; cdr3_nt: TGTGCCAGCAGTTCACCGGGACAGGGAACCGAGACCCAGTACTTC; cdr3_aa: CASSSPGQGTETQYF
clone_size: NA; v_call: TRBV19; j_call: TRBJ2-7; d_call: TRBD1; cdr3_nt: TGTGCCTCCTCGGACAGGCCTAAGGAGCAGTACTTC; cdr3_aa: CASSDRPKEQYF
clone_size: NA; v_call: TRBV11-2; j_call: TRBJ1-6; d_call: TRBD1; cdr3_nt: TGTGCCAGCAGCCAGGGGGGACAGGGTATGTCACCCCTCCACTTT; cdr3_aa: CASSQGGQGMSPLHF
clone_size: NA; v_call: TRBV25-1; j_call: TRBJ2-7; d_call: TRBD1; cdr3_nt: TGTGCCAGCAGTGAAACGACAGGGTCGGTTGGGAACGAGCAGTACTTC; cdr3_aa: CASSETTGSVGNEQYF
clone_size: NA; v_call: TRBV9; j_call: TRBJ2-1; d_call: TRBD2; cdr3_nt: TGTGCCAGCAGCGTAGGTGGGAGCTTTGCGGGAGGCCACAATGAGCAGTTCTTC; cdr3_aa: CASSVGGSFAGGHNEQFF
clone_size: few; v_call: TRBV7-9; j_call: TRBJ2-5; d_call: TRBD2; cdr3_nt: TGTGCCAGCAGCTGGCCCCAAACTAGCGGGAGTCGGGAGACCCAGTACTTC; cdr3_aa: CASSWPQTSGSRETQYF
clone_size: NA; v_call: TRBV11-2; j_call: TRBJ1-2; d_call: TRBD1; cdr3_nt: TGTGCCGGCAGCTATAAGACAGGGGGAGGCTACACCTTC; cdr3_aa: CAGSYKTGGGYTF
clone_size: NA; v_call: TRBV7-8; j_call: TRBJ2-7; d_call: NA; cdr3_nt: TGTGCCAGCAGCCAATGGGACTCGGCCTACGAGCAGTACTTC; cdr3_aa: CASSQWDSAYEQYF
clone_size: NA; v_call: TRBV6-5; j_call: TRBJ2-7; d_call: TRBD2; cdr3_nt: TGTGCCAGCAGACCCGGACTAGCGGGAACCGAGCAGTACTTC; cdr3_aa: CASRPGLAGTEQYF
clone_size: NA; v_call: TRBV6-5; j_call: TRBJ2-7; d_call: NA; cdr3_nt: TGTGCCAGCAGTTACTCGACCGGGGTGGGCGCCTACGAGCAGTACTTC; cdr3_aa: CASSYSTGVGAYEQYF
clone_size: NA; v_call: TRBV20-1; j_call: TRBJ2-7; d_call: NA; cdr3_nt: TGCAGTGCTAGGGCGGAGCACGAGCAGTACTTC; cdr3_aa: CSARAEHEQYF
clone_size: few; v_call: TRBV28; j_call: TRBJ1-2; d_call: NA; cdr3_nt: TGTGCCAGCAGTTTGGGCTCCATGGCGTACACCTTC; cdr3_aa: CASSLGSMAYTF
clone_size: NA; v_call: TRBV5-1; j_call: TRBJ2-1; d_call: TRBD2; cdr3_nt: TGCGCCAGCAGCTTGGGATCTTGGGCGGGAGGGGGGGATGAGCAGTTCTTC; cdr3_aa: CASSLGSWAGGGDEQFF
clone_size: NA; v_call: TRBV11-1; j_call: TRBJ2-5; d_call: NA; cdr3_nt: TGTGCCAGCAGCTTAGACGAGTTTTCGGACCAAGAGACCCAGTACTTC; cdr3_aa: CASSLDEFSDQETQYF
clone_size: NA; v_call: TRBV14; j_call: TRBJ1-3; d_call: NA; cdr3_nt: TGTGCCAGCAGCCCGGGAGTATCGGTGGGGGGGAGCTCTGGAAACACCATATATTTT; cdr3_aa: CASSPGVSVGGSSGNTIYF
clone_size: NA; v_call: TRBV28; j_call: TRBJ2-2; d_call: TRBD1; cdr3_nt: TGTGCCAGCAGTTGGGACAGGGGGATCACCGGGGAGCTGTTTTTT; cdr3_aa: CASSWDRGITGELFF
clone_size: NA; v_call: TRBV7-3; j_call: TRBJ2-3; d_call: TRBD2; cdr3_nt: TGTGCCAGCAGCCTGAGCGGGAGGGCCGTGGATACGCAGTATTTT; cdr3_aa: CASSLSGRAVDTQYF
clone_size: NA; v_call: TRBV9; j_call: TRBJ2-1; d_call: NA; cdr3_nt: TGTGCCAGCAGCGTAGGGGGGGACTCCTACAATGAGCAGTTCTTC; cdr3_aa: CASSVGGDSYNEQFF
clone_size: NA; v_call: TRBV5-4; j_call: TRBJ2-7; d_call: TRBD2; cdr3_nt: TGTGCCAGCAGCTTGGGGACTAGCGGGAGCTACGAGCAGTACTTC; cdr3_aa: CASSLGTSGSYEQYF
clone_size: NA; v_call: TRBV6-5; j_call: TRBJ1-6; d_call: NA; cdr3_nt: TGTGCCAGCAGTTACACTAGCTCCTATAATTCACCCCTCCACTTT; cdr3_aa: CASSYTSSYNSPLHF
clone_size: few; v_call: TRBV29-1; j_call: TRBJ1-5; d_call: NA; cdr3_nt: TGCAGCGTTGGGGAGCAGGGGAGTCAGCCCCAGCATTTT; cdr3_aa: CSVGEQGSQPQHF
clone_size: NA; v_call: TRBV9; j_call: TRBJ2-1; d_call: NA; cdr3_nt: TGTGCCAGCAGCCCCTCGTCCGGTGAGCGGGCCTACAATGAGCAGTTCTTC; cdr3_aa: CASSPSSGERAYNEQFF
clone_size: NA; v_call: TRBV30; j_call: TRBJ2-3; d_call: NA; cdr3_nt: TGTGCCTGGAGTCGACAGGGAGGTTTCACAGATACGCAGTATTTT; cdr3_aa: CAWSRQGGFTDTQYF
clone_size: NA; v_call: TRBV28; j_call: TRBJ1-3; d_call: NA; cdr3_nt: TGTGCCAGCAGTTTAGTAGTTTACTCTGGAAACACCATATATTTT; cdr3_aa: CASSLVVYSGNTIYF
clone_size: NA; v_call: TRBV7-2; j_call: TRBJ1-5; d_call: NA; cdr3_nt: TGTGCCAGCAGCCCCCAGGATTTTCAGCCCCAGCATTTT; cdr3_aa: CASSPQDFQPQHF
clone_size: NA; v_call: TRBV6-1; j_call: TRBJ2-1; d_call: NA; cdr3_nt: TGTGCCAGCAGTGAACAACGTAGTTCTAATGAGCAGTTCTTC; cdr3_aa: CASSEQRSSNEQFF